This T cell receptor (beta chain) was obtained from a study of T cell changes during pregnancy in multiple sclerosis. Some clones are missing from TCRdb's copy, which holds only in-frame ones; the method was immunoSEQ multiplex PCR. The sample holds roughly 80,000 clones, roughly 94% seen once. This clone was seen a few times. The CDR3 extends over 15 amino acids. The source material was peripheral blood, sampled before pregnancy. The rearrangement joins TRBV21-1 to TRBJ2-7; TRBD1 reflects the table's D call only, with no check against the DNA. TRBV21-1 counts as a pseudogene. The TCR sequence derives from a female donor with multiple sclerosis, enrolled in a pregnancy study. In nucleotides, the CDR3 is TGTGCCAGCAGCCCTGGGGCAGGGCTGCCCTACGAGCAGTACTTC. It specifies CASSPGAGLPYEQYF.